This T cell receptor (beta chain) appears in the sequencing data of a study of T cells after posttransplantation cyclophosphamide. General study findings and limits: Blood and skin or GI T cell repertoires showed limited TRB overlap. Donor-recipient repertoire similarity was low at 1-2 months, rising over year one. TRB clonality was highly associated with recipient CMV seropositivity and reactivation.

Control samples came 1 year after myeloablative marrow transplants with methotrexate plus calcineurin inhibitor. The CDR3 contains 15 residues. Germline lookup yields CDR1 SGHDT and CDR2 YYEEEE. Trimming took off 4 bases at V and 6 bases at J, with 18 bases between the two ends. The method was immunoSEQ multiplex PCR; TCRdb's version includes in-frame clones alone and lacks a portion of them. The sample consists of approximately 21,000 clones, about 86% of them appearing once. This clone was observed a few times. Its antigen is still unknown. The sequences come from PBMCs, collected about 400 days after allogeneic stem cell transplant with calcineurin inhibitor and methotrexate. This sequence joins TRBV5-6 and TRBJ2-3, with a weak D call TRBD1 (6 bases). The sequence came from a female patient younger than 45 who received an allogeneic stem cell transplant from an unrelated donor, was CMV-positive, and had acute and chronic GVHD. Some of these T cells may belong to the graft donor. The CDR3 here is CASSGWLPGVDTQYF. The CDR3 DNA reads TGTGCCAGCAGCGGGTGGTTACCAGGGGTGGATACGCAGTATTTT. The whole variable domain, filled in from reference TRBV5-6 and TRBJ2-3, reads DAGVTQSPTHLIKTRGQQVTLRCSPKSGHDTVSWYQQALGQGPQFIFQYYEEEERQRGNFPDRFSGHQFPNYSSELNVNALLLGDSALYLCASSGWLPGVDTQYFGPGTRLTVL.